The 9 T cell receptor beta chains listed next were all sequenced from one sample in a study of T cell repertoires in cytomegalovirus infection. These receptors have no known antigen. TCRdb itself ran the reads through MiXCR, one entry per CDR3 protein. The data contain 640,000 or so distinct CDR3 sequences, around 30% of them singletons. Sequenced here: cultured PBMCs, sampled from culture after CMV antigen stimulation. The receptor source for this set is a human donor in good health (CMV status not recorded). Some clones in this sample may be carry-over from other donors' samples.

V usage is TRBV5-4 and J usage is TRBJ2-3, with D hard to call. CDR1 SGHNT and CDR2 YYREEE come from the germline V gene (reference sequence). This CDR3 region has 14 residues. With 4 bases removed from V and 4 bases from J, the gap between germline ends came to 13 bases. CDR3: CASSQLSGADTQYF. In nucleotides, the CDR3 is TGTGCCAGCAGCCAACTCAGTGGGGCAGATACGCAGTATTTT. The full variable domain, completed using reference TRBV5-4 and TRBJ2-3, is ETGVTQSPTHLIKTRGQQVTLRCSSQSGHNTVSWYQQALGQGPQFIFQYYREEENGRGNFPPRFSGLQFPNYSSELNVNALELDDSALYLCASSQLSGADTQYFGPGTRLTVL.

The chain joins TRBV19 to TRBJ2-1; D is unresolved. Looked up from germline, CDR1 is LNHDA and CDR2 is SQIVND (reference sequence). V lost 3 bases, J lost 0 bases, and 9 bases lay in between. There are 15 residues in the CDR3. The CDR3 loop reads CASSMTLSSYNEQFF. In nucleotides, the CDR3 is TGTGCCAGTAGTATGACCCTCTCCTCCTACAATGAGCAGTTCTTC.

CDR3 in amino acids: CASIGAGAYSNQPQHF. Here the CDR3 DNA reads TGTGCCAGCATCGGGGCAGGGGCTTATAGCAATCAGCCCCAGCATTTT. The chain has TRBV28 and TRBJ1-5; a possible D gene is TRBD1 (6 bases). CDR3 size: 16 residues. Germline V gene lookup returns CDR1 MDHEN and CDR2 SYDVKM. V lost 7 bases to trimming and J lost 0 bases, with 16 bases between them.

This clonotype was detected a few times. The chain's CDR3 is CASSWTGVGDTQYF. The CDR3 DNA follows: TGTGCCAGCAGCTGGACAGGGGTCGGAGATACGCAGTATTTT. The J gene is TRBJ2-3, the V gene TRBV12-3 or TRBV12-4; 9 bases map to TRBD1. The junction had 6 bases not matched to a gene; V was cut back by 6 bases and J by 5 bases. The CDR3 runs to 14 residues.

This clonotype was counted a few times. This sequence joins TRBV6-2 or TRBV6-3 and TRBJ2-1; 8 nucleotides align to TRBD1. Germline V gene sequence: CDR1 MNHEY, CDR2 SVGEGT. This CDR3 is 15 amino acids long. V lost 4 bases to trimming and J lost 6 bases; unmatched junction nucleotides: 8. The CDR3 bases are TGTGCCAGCAGTTCTAACCGGGACAGGATCAATGAGCAGTTCTTC. Amino acid sequence: CASSSNRDRINEQFF.

This clonotype has just a few counts. The CDR3 protein is CSARDSGGRNYEQYF. The CDR3 DNA is TGCAGTGCTAGAGATTCGGGCGGGAGAAACTACGAGCAGTACTTC. The chain joins TRBV20-1 to TRBJ2-7; TRBD2 agrees at 7 bases. V trimming: 0 bases; J trimming: 3 bases; junction bases outside the gene matches: 8. Per the germline V gene, CDR1 is DFQATT and CDR2 is SNEGSKA (reference sequence). The CDR3 spans 15 residues.

V and J are TRBV20-1 and TRBJ1-1; D uncertain. The ends were cut back, 3 bases at V and 0 bases at J, with 8 bases in the middle. The CDR3 is 13 residues long. The germline CDR1 and CDR2 sequences are DFQATT and SNEGSKA (reference sequence). In DNA form, the CDR3 reads TGCAGTGCTAGTCGAAGCATGAACACTGAAGCTTTCTTT. This codes for CSASRSMNTEAFF.

In nucleotides, the CDR3 is TGTGCCATCAGTGGTAATCTAGCGGGACCTTACAATGAGCAGTTCTTC. Its translation: CAISGNLAGPYNEQFF. The chain joins TRBV10-3 to TRBJ2-1; TRBD2 agrees at 9 bases. The germline V gene has CDR1 ENHRY and CDR2 SYGVKD. The CDR3 contains 16 residues. V trimming: 4 bases; J trimming: 4 bases; junction bases outside the gene matches: 8.

The table lists this clonotype with a few counts. The DNA for the CDR3 is TGCGCCAGCAGCCAAGAACTGGCAGGGTTTAATGAAAAACTGTTTTTT. This encodes CASSQELAGFNEKLFF. This rearrangement joins TRBV4-1 to TRBJ1-4, with D maybe TRBD1 (5 bases). CDR3 length: 16 residues. Between the trimmed V and J ends, which lost 0 bases and 4 bases, there was a span of 12 bases. Germline lookup yields CDR1 MGHRA and CDR2 YSYEKL.